The 8 T cell receptor beta chains in this list originate from one sample, sequenced in a study of shared clonotypes between healthy human individuals. Produced via immunoSEQ multiplex PCR; TCRdb's table is partial and in-frame only. The sample contains approximately 1.4 million clones, approximately 98% of which appear only once. The specimen sequenced was naive CD4+ T cells sorted from blood. The subset is: CD45RA+ positively selected. All receptors derive from a man younger than 40 in good health.

The V and J genes are TRBV6-1 and TRBJ1-5, with D possibly matching TRBD1 (6 bases). The CDR3 consists of 14 residues. The V end was cut by 11 bases, the J end by 3 bases, with 17 bases between. The germline V gene has CDR1 MNHNS and CDR2 SASEGT. CDR3 residues: CALAGEHDNQPQHF. In DNA, the CDR3 is TGTGCCTTGGCAGGGGAACATGACAATCAGCCCCAGCATTTT.

V and J are TRBV14 and TRBJ2-7; 9 nucleotides match TRBD2. The CDR3 is 14 amino acids. J lost 1 base, V lost 6 bases, and 4 bases had no gene match. CDR1 SGHDN and CDR2 FVKESK come from the germline V gene. The CDR3 DNA follows: TGTGCCAGCAGACATAGCGGGGGATCCTACGAGCAGTACTTC. Residues: CASRHSGGSYEQYF.

This chain uses TRBV5-1 with TRBJ2-7, with 7 bases identical to TRBD1. The germline CDR1 and CDR2 sequences are SGHRS and YFSETQ. The CDR3 has 13 residues. V was pared by 8 bases and J by 3 bases, with 8 bases of the junction left unmatched. DNA of the CDR3: TGCGCCAGTAGAAGGGACAGAGACTACGAGCAGTACTTC. This codes for CASRRDRDYEQYF.

This clone showed up just once. The rearrangement joins TRBV5-1 to TRBJ2-1, with 7 bases aligning to TRBD2. CDR3 length equals 15 residues. Germline V lookup: CDR1 SGHRS, CDR2 YFSETQ. V lost 0 bases, J lost 3 bases, and 3 bases stayed unmatched. In DNA form, the CDR3 reads TGCGCCAGCAGCTTGGGGGAGGGCCTCTACAATGAGCAGTTCTTC. The encoded protein is CASSLGEGLYNEQFF.

The genes are TRBV7-8 and TRBJ2-5, with D maybe TRBD2 (6 bases). V was shortened by 5 bases and J by 5 bases, with 9 bases between the two germline ends. The CDR3 covers 12 residues. The V gene's germline CDR1 is SGHVS and CDR2 FQNEAQ. Here the CDR3 reads CASSRRVETQYF. As DNA, the CDR3 is TGTGCCAGCAGCCGGAGGGTTGAGACCCAGTACTTC.

This sequence joins TRBV5-4 and TRBJ2-5, with 11 bases lining up with TRBD2. V lost 1 base and J lost 4; bases outside the gene matches: 3. CDR1 is SGHNT and CDR2 is YYREEE in the germline V gene (reference sequence). The CDR3 covers 15 residues. The DNA of the CDR3 is TGTGCCAGCAGCTTGTCCCTAGCGGGAGGAGAGACCCAGTACTTC. Residues: CASSLSLAGGETQYF.

The V call is TRBV5-6, the J call TRBJ2-1; no firm D call. The ends were cut back, 4 bases at V and 6 bases at J, with 11 bases in the middle. The length of the CDR3 is 13 residues. Germline V gives CDR1 SGHDT, CDR2 YYEEEE. The CDR3 DNA reads as TGTGCCAGCAGCAAGGACCCCGTCAATGAGCAGTTCTTC. Translation gives CASSKDPVNEQFF.

The chain links TRBV5-4 to TRBJ2-7; 9 nucleotides match TRBD2. Per germline, CDR1 SGHNT and CDR2 YYREEE (reference sequence). The CDR3 covers 15 residues. V shed 0 bases and J 0 bases; nucleotides not matched to a gene: 1. Here the CDR3 reads CASSLGSGGSYEQYF. DNA for the CDR3: TGTGCCAGCAGCTTGGGTAGCGGGGGCTCCTACGAGCAGTACTTC. Filled out from reference TRBV5-4 and TRBJ2-7, the complete variable domain reads ETGVTQSPTHLIKTRGQQVTLRCSSQSGHNTVSWYQQALGQGPQFIFQYYREEENGRGNFPPRFSGLQFPNYSSELNVNALELDDSALYLCASSLGSGGSYEQYFGPGTRLTVT.